These T cell receptor beta chains were read from a single sample in a study of T-cell reconstitution after alpha-beta-depleted transplantation in children. TCRdb called the PCR reads again in MiXCR, with one record for every CDR3 protein. The data contain 98,000 or so distinct CDR3 sequences, approximately 6.9% of them singletons. The sample consisted of PBMCs, mostly from graft donor cells, taken 360 days after TCRalphabeta/CD19-depleted stem cell transplant. All receptors derive from a male patient between 2 and 10 years old who had a stem cell transplant for acute lymphoblastic leukemia, so the T cells may come from the graft donor. Each CDR3 is given with its conserved first and last residue. A D gene is named only where the DNA matches it firmly. Rows may omit the clone size; those that give it use once, few, many or a size class.

NA,TRBV12-3/TRBV12-4,many,TRBJ2-3,TGTGCCAGCAGTTTGGGCATCACAGATACGCAGTATTTT,CASSLGITDTQYF
TRBD1,TRBV19,few,TRBJ2-1,TGTGCCACCGGACAGGGCAATGAGCAGTTCTTC,CATGQGNEQFF
NA,TRBV25-1,many,TRBJ1-1,TGTGCCAGCAGTGGAGGTCAGAACACTGAAGCTTTCTTT,CASSGGQNTEAFF
TRBD1,TRBV5-6,many,TRBJ2-6,TGTGCCAGCAGCTTGGAATACTTCAAGGACAGGGCGGGGGCCAACGTCCTGACTTTC,CASSLEYFKDRAGANVLTF
NA,TRBV12-3/TRBV12-4,many,TRBJ1-1,TGTGCCAGCAGCTCTTTAGGAACCACTGAAGCTTTCTTT,CASSSLGTTEAFF
NA,TRBV9,few,TRBJ2-2,TGTGCCAGCAGCGTAGAGGCCAGGGCTTTTCAGAACACCGGGGAGCTGTTTTTT,CASSVEARAFQNTGELFF
NA,TRBV29-1,many,TRBJ2-5,TGCAGCGTTGAAGGTAGCTTTCAAGAGACCCAGTACTTC,CSVEGSFQETQYF
TRBD1,TRBV18,many,TRBJ2-1,TGTGCCAGCTCCCGTCCCGGGACAGGGATTCATGAGCAGTTCTTC,CASSRPGTGIHEQFF
NA,TRBV4-2,few,TRBJ1-2,TGTGCCAGCAGCCAAAAAAGTCGGACGGACTATGGCTACACCTTC,CASSQKSRTDYGYTF
NA,TRBV20-1,NA,TRBJ1-6,TGCAGTGCTAGGGAGTTCACCCTCCACTTT,CSAREFTLHF
NA,TRBV10-3,many,TRBJ2-2,TGTGCCATCAGTCCTAACACCGGGGAGCTGTTTTTT,CAISPNTGELFF
NA,TRBV6-1,NA,TRBJ2-7,TGTGCCAGCAGTGAAGGCGTCCGGACCCTTACCTACGAGCAGTACTTC,CASSEGVRTLTYEQYF
NA,TRBV29-1,many,TRBJ2-5,TGCAGCGTTGAAGATCTTAGGGACAAGGATTTCCAAGAGACCCAGTACTTC,CSVEDLRDKDFQETQYF
NA,TRBV4-3,many,TRBJ2-5,TGCGCCAGCAGCCAACGTAATGGTGCCTCGGGGCTTACTCAAGAGACCCAGTACTTC,CASSQRNGASGLTQETQYF
NA,TRBV7-8,many,TRBJ2-1,TGTGCCAGCAGCGCGGGGATAACGGGCCACAATGAGCAGTTCTTC,CASSAGITGHNEQFF
NA,TRBV28,NA,TRBJ2-4,TGTGCCAGCAGTTCCTTGGGGCGTCTAGCCAAAAACATTCAGTACTTC,CASSSLGRLAKNIQYF